The 10 T cell receptor beta chains presented below share a single source sample, sequenced in a study of human T cells and chemical hapten exposure (dated by TCRdb to about 2021). The library was prepared using RACE. TCRdb lists the instrument as NextSeq 500. The raw public reads went through TCRdb reprocessing: fastp at Q25, MiXCR clone calling, in-frame beta chains kept. Entries are consolidated by CDR3 protein sequence, retaining the most common genes and DNA. In all, the sample holds 130,000 or so distinct CDR3 sequences, and approximately 8.3% of those were seen once. 1.5% to 2% of the sample lies in the top ten. Explained via the paper, the time point label denotes: healthy volunteer bleed at 2 weeks. Total RNA was isolated from unfractionated whole blood collected in Tempus Blood RNA tubes. The sequenced material came from whole blood. Receptors were obtained from a male donor in good health. Some clones in this sample may be carry-over from other donors' samples.

The V call is TRBV6-2 or TRBV6-3, the J call TRBJ1-5, with TRBD1 identical over 10 bases. V gave up 7 bases and J gave up 3 bases; unmatched junction bases: 9. The length of the CDR3 is 16 residues. CDR1 and CDR2 from the germline V gene are MNHEY and SVGEGT. The CDR3 protein is CASKQAGTGVNQPQHF. For the CDR3, the DNA is TGTGCCAGCAAACAAGCAGGGACAGGGGTCAATCAGCCCCAGCATTTT.

There are a few counts of this clonotype. The chain is built from TRBV7-9 and TRBJ1-1, with D maybe TRBD1 (5 bases). The germline CDR1 and CDR2 sequences are SEHNR and FQNEAQ (reference sequence). The V gene lost 5 bases and the J gene lost 1 base, with 11 bases spanning the gap. The CDR3 has 14 residues. The DNA of the CDR3 is TGTGCCAGCAGCCCCACAGACAGGAACACTGAAGCTTTCTTT. Encoded protein: CASSPTDRNTEAFF. Together with reference TRBV7-9 and TRBJ1-1, the CDR3 gives the full variable domain: DTGVSQNPRHKITKRGQNVTFRCDPISEHNRLYWYRQTLGQGPEFLTYFQNEAQLEKSRLLSDRFSAERPKGSFSTLEIQRTEQGDSAMYLCASSPTDRNTEAFFGQGTRLTVV.

As concerns this clonotype: A much bigger clone sits one base away, suggesting this may be a read error. This chain uses TRBV20-1 with TRBJ2-1; weak D call: TRBD2 (5 bases). Germline CDR1 DFQATT, CDR2 SNEGSKA (reference sequence). The CDR3 length is 15 residues. CDR3 protein: CSTRDPEVSYNEQFF. CDR3 nucleotide sequence: TGCAGTACTAGAGATCCGGAAGTATCCTACAATGAGCAGTTCTTC.

This clonotype has more than one count but fewer than ten. This chain uses TRBV7-2 with TRBJ2-7, with D unclear. Germline CDR1 is SGHTA and CDR2 is FQGNSA. Deletions cut 5 bases from V and 5 bases from J, with 16 bases between. The CDR3 has 14 amino acids. The CDR3 sequence: CASSAGQYGDEQYF. CDR3 DNA: TGTGCCAGCAGCGCCGGGCAATACGGTGACGAGCAGTACTTC.

The table lists this clonotype with a few counts. The gene calls are TRBV20-1 and TRBJ1-1; D gene unclear. The length of the CDR3 is 14 residues. V was clipped by 1 base and J by 6 bases, with 15 bases between them. Germline V gene sequence: CDR1 DFQATT, CDR2 SNEGSKA (reference sequence). In DNA form, the CDR3 reads TGCAGTGCTAGAGGCCAGTCCCGGGGAGCTGAAGCTTTCTTT. Encoded protein: CSARGQSRGAEAFF.

This clonotype has at least ten counts. One end of the junction varies from germline; a read error may be responsible. The J gene is TRBJ2-7, the V gene TRBV13; D gene uncertain. This CDR3 is built from 12 residues. CDR1 and CDR2 from the germline V gene are PRHDT and FYEKMQ (reference sequence). CDR3 coding DNA: TGCGCCAGCAGCCTTTCGTCCTACGAGCAGTACTTC. Translation gives CASSLSSYEQYF.

As regards this clonotype: This may be a read error: a much more frequent sequence differs by one nucleotide. This sequence joins TRBV6-6 and TRBJ2-3, with D possibly being TRBD2 (6 bases). The CDR3 extends over 14 amino acids. In germline, CDR1 is MNHNY, CDR2 SVGAGI (reference sequence). The CDR3 sequence is CASSTTTSTDTHYF. The CDR3 nucleotides are TGTGCCAGCAGTACGACTACTAGCACAGATACGCATTATTTT.

This chain connects TRBV11-1 to TRBJ2-3; TRBD1 matches 7 bases. V was clipped by 5 bases and J by 2 bases; unmatched bases: 4. The germline V gene has CDR1 SGHAT and CDR2 FQDESV (reference sequence). The CDR3 is 14 amino acids. The CDR3 sequence is CASSRGTATDTQYF. CDR3 nucleotide sequence: TGTGCCAGCAGCCGTGGGACAGCCACAGATACGCAGTATTTT.

This clonotype was recorded at least ten times. This sequence joins TRBV3-1 and TRBJ2-1, with 7 bases matching TRBD2. Germline assignment: CDR1 LGHDT and CDR2 YNNKEL (reference sequence). This CDR3 is 17 amino acids long. J gave up 0 bases and V 0 bases, and 5 bases lay outside the gene matches. Here the CDR3 DNA reads TGTGCCAGCAGCCAAGAATCCCGCGGGAGCTCCTACAATGAGCAGTTCTTC. It specifies CASSQESRGSSYNEQFF.

This clonotype showed up just a few times. The chain links TRBV25-1 to TRBJ2-1; 9 nucleotides match TRBD2. Germline trimming cut 6 bases from V and 4 bases from J; bases unmatched to any gene: 19. Germline CDR1 and CDR2: MGHDK and SYGVNS. The CDR3 is 19 residues long. The CDR3 region is CASSASGAGGLLSYNEQFF. CDR3 nucleotide sequence: TGTGCCAGCAGCGCCTCAGGGGCGGGGGGGCTTTTGAGTTACAATGAGCAGTTCTTC.